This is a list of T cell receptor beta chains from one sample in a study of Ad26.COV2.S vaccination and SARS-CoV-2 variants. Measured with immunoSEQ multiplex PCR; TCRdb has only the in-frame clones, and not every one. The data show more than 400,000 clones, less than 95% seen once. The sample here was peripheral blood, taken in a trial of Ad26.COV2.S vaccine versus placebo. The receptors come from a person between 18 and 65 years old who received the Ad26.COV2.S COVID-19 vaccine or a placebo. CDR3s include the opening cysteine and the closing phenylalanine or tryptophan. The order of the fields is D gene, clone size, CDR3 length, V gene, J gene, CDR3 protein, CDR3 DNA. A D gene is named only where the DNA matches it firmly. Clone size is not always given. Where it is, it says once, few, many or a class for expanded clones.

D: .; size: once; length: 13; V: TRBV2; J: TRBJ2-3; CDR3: CASSDSGEDTQYF; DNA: TGTGCCAGCAGTGATTCAGGGGAAGATACGCAGTATTTT
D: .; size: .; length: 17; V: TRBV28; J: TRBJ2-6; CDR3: CASSSQGQLSGANVLTF; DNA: TGTGCCAGCAGCAGTCAAGGACAACTCTCTGGGGCCAACGTCCTGACTTTC
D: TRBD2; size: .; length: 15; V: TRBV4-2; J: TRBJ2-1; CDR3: CASSQTLAGYNEQFF; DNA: TGTGCCAGCAGCCAGACATTAGCGGGGTACAATGAGCAGTTCTTC
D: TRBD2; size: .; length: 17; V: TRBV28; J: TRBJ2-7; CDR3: CASSFPGLAPYSYEQYF; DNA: TGTGCCAGCAGCTTCCCGGGACTAGCCCCTTATTCCTACGAGCAGTACTTC
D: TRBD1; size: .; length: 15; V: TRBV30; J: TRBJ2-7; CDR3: CAWSSRGQRTYEQYF; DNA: TGTGCCTGGAGTAGTAGGGGGCAACGCACCTACGAGCAGTACTTC
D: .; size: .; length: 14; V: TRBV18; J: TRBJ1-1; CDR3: CASYEDITNTEAFF; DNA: TGTGCCAGCTACGAAGACATCACGAACACTGAAGCTTTCTTT
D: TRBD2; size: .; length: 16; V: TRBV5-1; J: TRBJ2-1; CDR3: CASSWGLSGNYNEQFF; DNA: TGCGCCAGCAGCTGGGGACTTAGCGGGAATTACAATGAGCAGTTCTTC
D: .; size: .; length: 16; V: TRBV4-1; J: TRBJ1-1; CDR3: CASSQDDHTGGTEAFF; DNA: TGCGCCAGCAGCCAGGACGATCACACCGGGGGGACTGAAGCTTTCTTT
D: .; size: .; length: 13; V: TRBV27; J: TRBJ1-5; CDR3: CASSRQIDQPQHF; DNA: TGTGCCAGCAGTAGACAGATAGATCAGCCCCAGCATTTT
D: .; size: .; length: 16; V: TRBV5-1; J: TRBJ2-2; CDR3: CASSWWTTDATGELFF; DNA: TGCGCCAGCAGTTGGTGGACTACCGATGCTACCGGGGAGCTGTTTTTT
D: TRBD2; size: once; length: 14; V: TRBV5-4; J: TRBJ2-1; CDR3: CASSSWTSDREQFF; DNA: TGTGCCAGCAGTTCTTGGACTAGCGATCGGGAGCAGTTCTTC
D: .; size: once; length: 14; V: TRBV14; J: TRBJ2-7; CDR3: CARESGTGAYEQYF; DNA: TGTGCCCGGGAGTCCGGGACGGGAGCCTACGAGCAGTACTTC
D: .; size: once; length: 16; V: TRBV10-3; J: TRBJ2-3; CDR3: CAISAGTSRVTDTQYF; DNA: TGTGCCATCAGTGCGGGAACGAGTAGAGTCACAGATACGCAGTATTTT
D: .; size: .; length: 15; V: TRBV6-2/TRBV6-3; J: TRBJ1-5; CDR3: CASSYAGLLNQPQHF; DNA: TGTGCCAGCAGTTACGCGGGCTTACTCAATCAGCCCCAGCATTTT
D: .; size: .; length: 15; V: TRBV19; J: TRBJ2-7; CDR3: CASSIAARLGYEQYF; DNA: TGTGCCAGTAGTATAGCGGCGCGTTTGGGCTACGAGCAGTACTTC
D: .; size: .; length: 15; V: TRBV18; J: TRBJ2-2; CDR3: CASSPGPRQVRELFF; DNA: TGTGCCAGCTCACCGGGACCCCGTCAAGTCAGGGAGCTGTTTTTT
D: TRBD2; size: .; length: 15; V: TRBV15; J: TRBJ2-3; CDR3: CATSRVSTSSDTQYF; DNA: TGTGCCACCAGCAGAGTGTCGACTAGCTCAGATACGCAGTATTTT
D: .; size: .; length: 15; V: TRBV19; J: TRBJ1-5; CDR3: CASRGGGSGNQPQHF; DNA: TGTGCCAGTAGGGGCGGGGGGAGTGGAAATCAGCCCCAGCATTTT